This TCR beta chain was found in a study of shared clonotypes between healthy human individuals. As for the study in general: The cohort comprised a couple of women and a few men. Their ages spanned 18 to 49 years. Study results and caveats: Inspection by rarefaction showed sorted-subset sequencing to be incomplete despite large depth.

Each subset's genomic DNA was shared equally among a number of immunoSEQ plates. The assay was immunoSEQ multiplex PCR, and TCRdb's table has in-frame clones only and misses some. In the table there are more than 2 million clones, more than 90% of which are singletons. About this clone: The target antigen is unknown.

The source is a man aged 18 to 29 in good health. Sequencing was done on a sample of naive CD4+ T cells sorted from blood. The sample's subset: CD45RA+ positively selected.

The CDR3 bases are TGTGCCTGGAAGGGGACAGGAAGGGCCGGGGAGCTGTTTTTT. Amino acids: CAWKGTGRAGELFF. This sequence joins TRBV30 and TRBJ2-2; TRBD1 agrees at 8 bases. The junction had 7 bases not matched to a gene; V was cut back by 4 bases and J by 6 bases. Germline assignment: CDR1 GTSNPN and CDR2 SVGIG (reference sequence). CDR3 length equals 14 residues.